The text below deals with one T cell receptor beta chain. The antigen remains unidentified. This sample was taken from a study of shared clonotypes between healthy human individuals. Study-wide results and caveats: Represented genetic and exposure-history diversity was restricted by having few donors.

Deep-level running was used for the assay. Each sorted subset replicate got 200 ng genomic DNA, 30,000 or so genomes. Repertoires were generated with immunoSEQ multiplex PCR, while TCRdb's copy carries only in-frame clones and drops some. The repertoire has around 2,000,000 clones, about 94% of them found once; the top ten carry more than 0.95%. CD45RO-negative, CCR7-positively selected cells formed the naive CD8 fraction, excluding terminally differentiated effector memory CD45RA+ cells. J gave up 2 bases and V 5 bases, and 3 bases lay outside the gene matches. The CDR3 spans 14 residues. Germline CDR1 reads PRHDT; CDR2 reads FYEKMQ (reference sequence).

The chain carries TRBV13 and TRBJ2-5; TRBD1 matches 9 bases. Sample: naive CD8+ T cells sorted from blood. This sequence was found in a man aged 18 to 30 in good health. This CDR3 is CASSGDREQETQYF. CDR3 DNA: TGTGCCAGCAGCGGGGACAGGGAACAAGAGACCCAGTACTTC.